A selection of T cell receptor beta chains follows, all from one sample in a study of blood T cell repertoires in COVID-19. TCRdb's copy holds only in-frame clones and misses some; the assay was immunoSEQ multiplex PCR. The sample yields around 100,000 clones, roughly 87% seen once. Material: peripheral blood. These receptors were obtained from a man aged 18 to 29 with COVID-19, enrolled during active disease. The CDR3 runs from the conserved cysteine through the conserved F or W. D genes are given only for firm matches. Expanded clones are given a class, and other clones once, few, many or no size at all.

CDR3 DNA	CDR3 protein	J gene	V gene	clone size	D gene
TGTGCCAGCAGTTACCGGACTAGCGGCTACGAGCAGTACTTC	CASSYRTSGYEQYF	TRBJ2-7	TRBV6-2/TRBV6-3	.	TRBD2
TGTGCCAGCAGTTTATCGGTCAGGGGAACATCACCCCTCCACTTT	CASSLSVRGTSPLHF	TRBJ1-6	TRBV27	few	.
TGTGCCATCAGTGTCAACCGGGACAGGGACTACGAGCAGTACTTC	CAISVNRDRDYEQYF	TRBJ2-7	TRBV10-3	.	TRBD1
TGCAGTGCTAGCAAGACAGATGAGCAGTTCTTC	CSASKTDEQFF	TRBJ2-1	TRBV20-1	.	.
TGTGCCAGCAGGAATTCGGGGGGGAGTAGGTCAGGAAACACCATATATTTT	CASRNSGGSRSGNTIYF	TRBJ1-3	TRBV28	.	.
TGCAGCGTTGATACCCTAGCGGGAGAAGTTGTGGCAGATACGCAGTATTTT	CSVDTLAGEVVADTQYF	TRBJ2-3	TRBV29-1	.	TRBD2
TGTGCCTGGACCCCCCTCCCGACTAGCGGGAGATGGGGAGAACTTGATACGCAGTATTTT	CAWTPLPTSGRWGELDTQYF	TRBJ2-3	TRBV30	.	TRBD2
TGTGCCAGCTCACCTATTTTCGGACAGGGAGAGTCCGAGCAGTACTTC	CASSPIFGQGESEQYF	TRBJ2-7	TRBV18	.	TRBD1
TGCGCCAGCAGCTCACCCCGGACAGGGGGAGAGACCCAGTACTTC	CASSSPRTGGETQYF	TRBJ2-5	TRBV5-1	.	TRBD1
TGTGCCAGCAGCATTTACAGGGGAAACGACGAGCAGTACTTC	CASSIYRGNDEQYF	TRBJ2-7	TRBV7-6	.	TRBD1
TGCGCCAGCAGCCAAGATTTCAGGGTGGCTGGGGCCAACGTCCTGACTTTC	CASSQDFRVAGANVLTF	TRBJ2-6	TRBV4-1	.	.
TGTGCCAGCAGGTCCGGACAGGGAGAATCCCCCTACAATGAGCAGTTCTTC	CASRSGQGESPYNEQFF	TRBJ2-1	TRBV28	.	TRBD1
TGTGCCACCAGCAGAAAAGGTGCGGGTCATAGGATGAACACTGAAGCTTTCTTT	CATSRKGAGHRMNTEAFF	TRBJ1-1	TRBV15	.	.
TGTGCCAGCAGTGGGACAGGGTGGGATGGCTACACCTTC	CASSGTGWDGYTF	TRBJ1-2	TRBV12-3/TRBV12-4	.	TRBD1
TGTGCCAGCAGCTCTGAGGGCCGCAACACCGGGGAGCTGTTTTTT	CASSSEGRNTGELFF	TRBJ2-2	TRBV5-6	.	.
TGTGCCAGCTCACCATCAGCGGACAGGGGGCATGACGAGCAGTACTTC	CASSPSADRGHDEQYF	TRBJ2-7	TRBV18	.	TRBD1
TGTGCCAGCAGTGCCCCGGAAAGCGGGAGTGCCCCTCACGAGCAGTACTTC	CASSAPESGSAPHEQYF	TRBJ2-7	TRBV6-2/TRBV6-3	.	TRBD2
TGTGCCACCAGTGATCCGAACAAAAGGACAGGGGTGTACGAGCAGTACTTC	CATSDPNKRTGVYEQYF	TRBJ2-7	TRBV24-1	.	TRBD1
TGTGCCTGGACCCGAGTGGGGACAGCTTCTGGAAACACCATATATTTT	CAWTRVGTASGNTIYF	TRBJ1-3	TRBV30	.	TRBD1
TGTGCCTGGACAACTATGAACACTGAAGCTTTCTTT	CAWTTMNTEAFF	TRBJ1-1	TRBV30	.	.
TGTGCCAGCAGTACTACTAGCGGGAGGGGATATGAGCAGTTCTTC	CASSTTSGRGYEQFF	TRBJ2-1	TRBV2	.	TRBD2
TGTGCCACCAGCAGAGATGTGTTTCAGGAAGATACGCAGTATTTT	CATSRDVFQEDTQYF	TRBJ2-3	TRBV15	.	.
TGTGCCAGCAGCTTAATGATCGGGACAGGGGTTACTGAAGCTTTCTTT	CASSLMIGTGVTEAFF	TRBJ1-1	TRBV7-2	once	TRBD1
TGTGCCAGCAGGGACAGTCTACTGTACGAGCAGTACTTC	CASRDSLLYEQYF	TRBJ2-7	TRBV6-5	.	.
TGTGCCAGCAGCTTCGACCGACAGTTTTACGAGCAGTACTTC	CASSFDRQFYEQYF	TRBJ2-7	TRBV5-5	.	.
TGTGCCAGCACAAAGAGCGGGAGCGGGGGGGAGCTGTTTTTT	CASTKSGSGGELFF	TRBJ2-2	TRBV7-9	.	TRBD2
TGTGCCAGCAGTCTTCCCCGACAGGGGGCAGGGGAGACCCAGTACTTC	CASSLPRQGAGETQYF	TRBJ2-5	TRBV28	.	TRBD1
TGTGCCAGCAGTTTCCTCGACAGGGAAGGGGAGAACACTGAAGCTTTCTTT	CASSFLDREGENTEAFF	TRBJ1-1	TRBV27	.	TRBD1
TGTGCCAGCAGCATGGGGACAGGGCCCTACGAGCAGTACTTC	CASSMGTGPYEQYF	TRBJ2-7	TRBV7-2	.	TRBD1
TGTGCCAGCAGTTCCAAACCACCGGGACTAGCGGGCTACGAGCAGTACTTC	CASSSKPPGLAGYEQYF	TRBJ2-7	TRBV27	.	TRBD2
TGTGCCAGCAGTTCCCCCGCGGGACTCGGGGGGTTATACGAGCAGTACTTC	CASSSPAGLGGLYEQYF	TRBJ2-7	TRBV28	.	TRBD2
TGTGCCAGCAGTTTGACAGTGAGCAATCAGCCCCAGCATTTT	CASSLTVSNQPQHF	TRBJ1-5	TRBV27	.	.
TGTGCCGGCAGGGGACAGGGCGCCTACTACGAGCAGTACTTC	CAGRGQGAYYEQYF	TRBJ2-7	TRBV2	.	TRBD1
TGTGCCAGCACCGTGGGGGGCTCCTATAATTCACCCCTCCACTTT	CASTVGGSYNSPLHF	TRBJ1-6	TRBV28	.	.
TGTGCCAGCAGTTCCACCCTACGAAACTCCTACGAGCAGTACTTC	CASSSTLRNSYEQYF	TRBJ2-7	TRBV27	once	.
TGTGCCAGCAGTCGCGGGACAGGGATGGGCCAGCCCCAGCATTTT	CASSRGTGMGQPQHF	TRBJ1-5	TRBV6-2/TRBV6-3	.	TRBD1
TGTGCCTGCGACAGGGGGAGCTCCTACAATGAGCAGTTCTTC	CACDRGSSYNEQFF	TRBJ2-1	TRBV19	.	TRBD1
TGTGCCTGGGACATCGACAGGGGGGCCTACGAGCAGTACTTC	CAWDIDRGAYEQYF	TRBJ2-7	TRBV30	.	TRBD1
TGTGCCAGCAGCCCCCGGGACAGGGGAGACACCATATATTTT	CASSPRDRGDTIYF	TRBJ1-3	TRBV27	.	TRBD1
TGTGCCAGCAGACCTCAGGGCATTAGCAATCAGCCCCAGCATTTT	CASRPQGISNQPQHF	TRBJ1-5	TRBV28	.	.
TGCGCCAGCAGCCAAGACTCAGGGATCTCTGGAAACACCATATATTTT	CASSQDSGISGNTIYF	TRBJ1-3	TRBV4-3	.	.
TGTGCCAGCAGCTTAGACAGGGGGCGCAACTATGGCTACACCTTC	CASSLDRGRNYGYTF	TRBJ1-2	TRBV7-6	.	TRBD1
TGTGCCAGCAGCTTAGGGGGACAGGGGAGAGGAGAGACCCAGTACTTC	CASSLGGQGRGETQYF	TRBJ2-5	TRBV7-9	.	TRBD1
TGTGCCATCTCCCCCGGGTCGGATTACGAGCAGTACTTC	CAISPGSDYEQYF	TRBJ2-7	TRBV10-3	once	.
TGTGCCAGCAGCCAAATCCCGGGGACCTACGAGCAGTACTTC	CASSQIPGTYEQYF	TRBJ2-7	TRBV3-1/TRBV3-2	.	.
TGTGCCAGCAGTTTCCCCGGGGATCAGCCCCAGCATTTT	CASSFPGDQPQHF	TRBJ1-5	TRBV28	.	.
TGTGCCAGCAGTCCGACCCCTGGGCGGGAGGCATACAATGAGCAGTTCTTC	CASSPTPGREAYNEQFF	TRBJ2-1	TRBV27	.	TRBD2